The 13 T cell receptor beta chains below come from one sample, sequenced in a study of blood T cell repertoires in COVID-19. The protocol was immunoSEQ multiplex PCR, while the TCRdb copy is restricted to in-frame clones and leaves out a portion. The data contain roughly 150,000 clones, about 81% of them singletons. The material sequenced was peripheral blood. These TCRs come from a woman of 80 years or more with acute or convalescent COVID-19.

The chain combines TRBV11-2 with TRBJ2-1, with 7 bases aligning to TRBD1. Germline V gene sequence: CDR1 SGHAT, CDR2 FQNNGV. CDR3 length: 14 amino acids. The V and J ends lost 5 bases and 9 bases, in that order; junction bases with no gene match: 10. The CDR3 bases are TGTGCCAGCAGCCCCTTAGACAGGGCGGCTGAGCAGTTCTTC. Encoded protein: CASSPLDRAAEQFF.

V gene TRBV12-3 or TRBV12-4 combines with J gene TRBJ2-4, with D tentatively TRBD1 (5 bases). The length of the CDR3 is 13 residues. V lost 3 bases, J lost 15 bases, and 18 bases lay in between. For the CDR3, the DNA is TGTGCCAGCAGTTTGAATATGGGGCGCAGTCGGTACTTC. Amino acids: CASSLNMGRSRYF.

The rearrangement joins TRBV7-9 to TRBJ1-6; weak D call: TRBD1 (5 bases). The germline V gene encodes CDR1 SEHNR and CDR2 FQNEAQ (reference sequence). The CDR3 is made up of 16 amino acids. Trimming left V 3 bases short and J 7 bases short, with 16 bases between. The CDR3 DNA reads TGTGCCAGCAGCTTCCCCCCGACAGCGCGGAATTCACCCCTCCACTTT. Protein: CASSFPPTARNSPLHF.

The chain is built from TRBV7-9 and TRBJ1-2; 8 bases fit TRBD1. Germline values: CDR1 SEHNR, CDR2 FQNEAQ (reference sequence). The CDR3 contains 15 residues. Losses at the gene ends were 1 base for V and 3 bases for J; bases not matched to a gene: 4. CDR3 sequence: CASSLVTGAYYGYTF. The CDR3 coding sequence is TGTGCCAGCAGCTTAGTGACAGGGGCCTACTATGGCTACACCTTC.

The V call is TRBV19, the J call TRBJ2-7; 7 bases are shared with TRBD1. The CDR3 extends over 15 amino acids. Germline CDR1 reads LNHDA; CDR2 reads SQIVND (reference sequence). V lost 5 bases to trimming and J lost 3 bases; unmatched junction nucleotides: 10. The CDR3 nucleotides are TGTGCCAGTAGTGACCAAAGGGACAGATACTACGAGCAGTACTTC. This encodes CASSDQRDRYYEQYF. The variable domain in full, completed from reference TRBV19 and TRBJ2-7, reads DGGITQSPKYLFRKEGQNVTLSCEQNLNHDAMYWYRQDPGQGLRLIYYSQIVNDFQKGDIAEGYSVSREKKESFPLTVTSAQKNPTAFYLCASSDQRDRYYEQYFGPGTRLTVT.

This clone turned up a few times. This chain links TRBV7-9 with TRBJ2-3; 7 bases align to TRBD2. CDR1 and CDR2 (germline): SEHNR, FQNEAQ (reference sequence). This CDR3 has 16 amino acids. J gave up 3 bases and V 1 base, and 7 bases lay outside the gene matches. The CDR3 is CASSLGEGRYTDTQYF. The CDR3 DNA is TGTGCCAGCAGCTTAGGGGAGGGGAGATATACAGATACGCAGTATTTT.

This clone came up a few times. The chain uses TRBV6-4 and TRBJ2-1; 9 bases align to TRBD2. Germline V gives CDR1 MRHNA, CDR2 SNTAGT. The J segment lost 15 bases and the V segment lost 0 bases, leaving 6 bases of the junction unmatched. The CDR3 has 13 amino acids. The CDR3 coding sequence is TGTGCCAGCAGTGACTCGGTAGCGGGAGCTCGGTTCTTC. Translation: CASSDSVAGARFF.

DNA of the CDR3: TGTGCCAGCAGTCCCCTGGGGGCGGGGAACACCGGGGAGCTGTTTTTT. Encoded protein: CASSPLGAGNTGELFF. The V and J genes are TRBV28 and TRBJ2-2, with D perhaps TRBD1 (6 bases). Trimming cost V 5 bases and J 1 base, with 14 bases left between them. This CDR3 region has 16 residues. Germline loops: CDR1 MDHEN, CDR2 SYDVKM.

This clone was counted between two and nine times. The rearrangement uses TRBV6-5 and TRBJ2-6; D is ambiguous. CDR3 length equals 16 residues. Germline CDR1 and CDR2: MNHEY and SVGAGI. Deletions cut 4 bases from V and 0 bases from J, with 10 bases between. The DNA of the CDR3 is TGTGCCAGCAGTTCCTACCGGGTCTCTGGGGCCAACGTCCTGACTTTC. This encodes CASSSYRVSGANVLTF.

The rearrangement joins TRBV2 to TRBJ2-5; the match to TRBD1 covers 8 bases. V lost 8 bases to trimming and J lost 5 bases; unmatched junction nucleotides: 4. The CDR3 covers 12 residues. Looked up from germline, CDR1 is SNHLY and CDR2 is FYNNEI. CDR3 loop: CASQGAGETQYF. CDR3 DNA: TGTGCCAGCCAGGGGGCTGGGGAGACCCAGTACTTC.

The J gene is TRBJ1-1, the V gene TRBV10-3; the D is unclear. CDR3 length equals 13 residues. Deletions cut 4 bases from V and 1 base from J, with 7 bases between. Germline-derived CDR1 and CDR2 are ENHRY and SYGVKD. The CDR3 DNA sequence: TGTGCCATCAGTGGATCAGGGAACACTGAAGCTTTCTTT. This translates into CAISGSGNTEAFF.

This clone was observed a single time. The chain is built from TRBV28 and TRBJ2-7; no clear D gene. The CDR3 length is 12 residues. V lost 2 bases and J lost 8, with 10 bases in between. Germline CDR1 and CDR2: MDHEN and SYDVKM. The CDR3 region is CASSLGERQQYF. In DNA, the CDR3 is TGTGCCAGCAGTTTAGGTGAGAGGCAGCAGTACTTC.

The chain recombines TRBV5-1 with TRBJ2-7, with 10 bases matching TRBD2. J lost 4 bases, V lost 4 bases, and 11 bases had no gene match. The germline gives CDR1 SGHRS, CDR2 YFSETQ. CDR3 length equals 16 residues. CDR3 bases: TGCGCCAGCAGCCCATCCCCCAATAGCGGGAGGTACGAGCAGTACTTC. Translating it yields CASSPSPNSGRYEQYF.